This T cell receptor beta chain was sequenced in a study of T cell changes during pregnancy in multiple sclerosis. Germline CDR1 reads SGHNT; CDR2 reads YYREEE (reference sequence). This CDR3 is 14 amino acids long. V shed 1 base and J 3 bases; nucleotides not matched to a gene: 0. The protocol was immunoSEQ multiplex PCR, while the TCRdb copy is restricted to in-frame clones and leaves out a portion. In the table there are about 46,000 clones, 94% of which are singletons. This receptor was taken from a female donor with multiple sclerosis, enrolled in a pregnancy study. The V call is TRBV5-4, the J call TRBJ2-7, with 11 nucleotides matching TRBD2. The starting material was CD8+ T cells from peripheral blood mononuclear cells, obtained in the first trimester of pregnancy. The CDR3 sequence is CASSLTSGSYEQYF. Written as DNA, the CDR3 is TGTGCCAGCAGCTTGACTAGCGGGAGCTACGAGCAGTACTTC.